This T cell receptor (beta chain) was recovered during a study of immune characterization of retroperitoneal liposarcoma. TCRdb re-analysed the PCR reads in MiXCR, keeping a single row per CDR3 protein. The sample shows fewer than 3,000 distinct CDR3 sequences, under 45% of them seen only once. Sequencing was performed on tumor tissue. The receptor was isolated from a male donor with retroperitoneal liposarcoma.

The CDR3 is CASSSVYGDNEQFF. The DNA for the CDR3 is TGCGCCAGCAGCAGTGTATACGGAGATAATGAGCAGTTCTTC. The chain has TRBV5-1 and TRBJ2-1; D unclear. Per the germline V gene, CDR1 is SGHRS and CDR2 is YFSETQ. The CDR3 has 14 residues. Trimming shortened V by 4 bases and J by 7 bases, and 15 bases separated the two germline ends.